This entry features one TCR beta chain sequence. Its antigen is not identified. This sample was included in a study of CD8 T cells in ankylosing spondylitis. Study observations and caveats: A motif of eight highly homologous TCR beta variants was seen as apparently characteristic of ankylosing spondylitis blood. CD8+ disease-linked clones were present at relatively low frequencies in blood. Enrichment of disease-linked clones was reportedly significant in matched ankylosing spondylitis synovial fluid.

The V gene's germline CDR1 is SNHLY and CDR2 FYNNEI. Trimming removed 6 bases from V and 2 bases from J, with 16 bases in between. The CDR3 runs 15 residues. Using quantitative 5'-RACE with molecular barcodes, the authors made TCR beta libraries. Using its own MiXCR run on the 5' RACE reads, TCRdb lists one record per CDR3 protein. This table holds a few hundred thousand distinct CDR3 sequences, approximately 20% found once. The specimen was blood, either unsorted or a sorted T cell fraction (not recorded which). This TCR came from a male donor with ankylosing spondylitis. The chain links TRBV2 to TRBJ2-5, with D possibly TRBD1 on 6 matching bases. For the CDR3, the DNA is TGTGCCAGCAGCCCTGGACAGTCCGCTCAAGAGACCCAGTACTTC. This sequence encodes CASSPGQSAQETQYF. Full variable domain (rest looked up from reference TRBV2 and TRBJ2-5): EPEVTQTPSHQVTQMGQEVILRCVPISNHLYFYWYRQILGQKVEFLVSFYNNEISEKSEIFDDQFSVERPDGSNFTLKIRSTKLEDSAMYFCASSPGQSAQETQYFGPGTRLLVL.